The clone carrying this T cell receptor beta chain showed up just a few times. The data stem from a study of blood T cell repertoires in COVID-19. For the study at large: COVID-19 samples from acute and convalescent phases originated in the United States, Italy and Spain. Sample material is recorded as cDNA or gDNA derived from T cells, B-cell-depleted T cells, or PBMCs.

This CDR3 has 14 residues. From germline, CDR1 is SGHTA and CDR2 FQGNSA. V was cut by 1 base and J by 5 bases, with 12 bases left in between. The method was immunoSEQ multiplex PCR; TCRdb's version includes in-frame clones alone and lacks a portion of them. This sample carries about 210,000 clones, around four fifths of them seen once, and the ten largest clones take 8.2%. This receptor was obtained from a woman between 50 and 59 years old with acute or convalescent COVID-19. This chain links TRBV7-2 with TRBJ2-7, with D possibly being TRBD1 (5 bases). Sequencing was carried out using peripheral blood. The CDR3 DNA sequence: TGTGCCAGCAGCTTAGGTGGCAAGGGGAACGAGCAGTACTTC. This sequence encodes CASSLGGKGNEQYF.